These 21 T cell receptor beta chains originate from one sample sequenced in a study of post-analysis software for immune sequencing data. Whole-study results and caveats: In patients, about 5 TRBV segments were more frequent than in controls, with TRBV5-6, TRBV5-1 and TRBV20-1 among them.

No antigens are known for them. Unique molecular identifiers featured in each of the TCR beta cDNA libraries. TCRdb reprocessed the PCR reads via MiXCR and lists one record per CDR3 protein. This sample yields roughly 600,000 distinct CDR3 sequences, of which roughly 47% are seen a single time; more than 1.5% belongs to the top ten. Sequenced sample: blood. These receptor sequences come from a girl under 18 with multiple sclerosis.

This chain connects TRBV12-3 or TRBV12-4 to TRBJ2-3; 8 bases are shared with TRBD2. The CDR3 covers 12 residues. The ends lost 6 bases at V and 8 bases at J; junction bases unmatched: 4. The CDR3 sequence: CASSPSGRTQYF. Written as DNA, the CDR3 is TGTGCCAGCAGCCCTAGCGGGCGTACGCAGTATTTT.

In this sample, this clonotype turned up a few times. This sequence joins TRBV11-2 and TRBJ2-5, with a weak D call TRBD1 (5 bases). The V and J ends lost 2 bases and 2 bases respectively, with 12 bases between them. The CDR3 is made up of 15 amino acids. Germline V gives CDR1 SGHAT, CDR2 FQNNGV. CDR3 coding DNA: TGTGCCAGCAGCTTAACCTTCAGGGATCAAGAGACCCAGTACTTC. Protein: CASSLTFRDQETQYF.

There are a few counts of this clonotype. The CDR3 loop is CASRAASLNEQFF. The CDR3 DNA is TGTGCCAGCAGGGCTGCATCGCTCAATGAGCAGTTCTTC. J is TRBJ2-1 and V is TRBV12-3 or TRBV12-4; D unclear. The CDR3 spans 13 residues. V was pared by 6 bases and J by 6 bases, with 12 bases between.

The J gene is TRBJ2-7, the V gene TRBV5-1; D is undetermined. With 4 bases removed from V and 0 bases from J, the gap between germline ends came to 8 bases. CDR3 length equals 13 residues. Germline V gives CDR1 SGHRS, CDR2 YFSETQ. The CDR3 DNA sequence: TGCGCCAGCAGCGCAGTGAGCTCCTACGAGCAGTACTTC. It yields the protein CASSAVSSYEQYF.

This clonotype is a singleton in its sample. CDR3 nucleotides: TGTGCCAGCAGCCCAAAGGCTGTGACAGATACGCAGTATTTT. Translation gives CASSPKAVTDTQYF. The chain employs TRBV5-4 and TRBJ2-3; no reliable D call. This CDR3 spans 14 amino acids. From germline, CDR1 is SGHNT and CDR2 YYREEE (reference sequence). The V gene lost 4 bases and the J gene lost 3 bases, with 12 bases spanning the gap.

This clonotype was observed a few times. The V and J genes are TRBV7-3 and TRBJ1-5; 7 bases fit TRBD1. Germline V gene lookup returns CDR1 SGHTA and CDR2 FQGTGA. Trimming cost V 0 bases and J 9 bases; bases outside gene matches: 8. The CDR3 length is 15 residues. CDR3 bases: TGTGCCAGCAGCTTAACAGGACAGGCCGGTGGGCCCCAGCATTTT. Translation gives CASSLTGQAGGPQHF.

The rearrangement joins TRBV7-9 to TRBJ2-5; no firm D call. The CDR3 totals 13 residues. From germline, CDR1 is SEHNR and CDR2 FQNEAQ (reference sequence). V shed 0 bases and J shed 5 bases, with 7 bases lying between them. In DNA form, the CDR3 reads TGTGCCAGCAGCTTAGCGTGGCAGGAGACCCAGTACTTC. This gives the protein CASSLAWQETQYF.

V gene TRBV12-5 combines with J gene TRBJ1-2, with 9 bases identical to TRBD1. The ends lost 0 bases at V and 2 bases at J; junction bases unmatched: 7. CDR1 is LGHNT, CDR2 FRNRAP, per germline. The CDR3 contains 17 residues. CDR3 region: CASGLVLSGTGNYGYTF. The CDR3 DNA reads as TGTGCTAGTGGTTTGGTACTTTCCGGGACAGGGAACTATGGCTACACCTTC.

There are a few counts of this clonotype. The rearrangement uses TRBV7-4 and TRBJ2-5, with a tentative D call TRBD1 (6 bases). V lost 3 bases and J 3 bases, leaving 11 bases between the germline ends. This CDR3 region has 14 residues. Germline V CDR1 and CDR2: SGHVT, SQSDAQ. CDR3 DNA: TGTGCCAGCAGCTTCCAGGGGACGGAAGAGACCCAGTACTTC. It specifies CASSFQGTEETQYF.

A few counts support this clonotype. J is TRBJ2-6 and V is TRBV6-1; D unclear. CDR1 MNHNS and CDR2 SASEGT come from the germline V gene. This CDR3 is built from 13 residues. CDR3 in DNA: TGTGCTCTCCATCCCTCTGGGGCCAACGTCCTGACTTTC. This gives the protein CALHPSGANVLTF.

The table lists this clonotype with a count of one. The chain has TRBV5-6 and TRBJ2-7; D may be TRBD1 (5 bases). The germline gives CDR1 SGHDT, CDR2 YYEEEE. Trimming pared 0 bases from V and 7 bases from J, leaving 11 bases between. The CDR3 extends over 13 amino acids. CDR3 nucleotides: TGTGCCAGCAGCTTGGGACAGATTCAAGAGCAGTACTTC. It codes for CASSLGQIQEQYF.

This clonotype has a single count. V gene TRBV9 combines with J gene TRBJ2-1; D remains ambiguous. Trimming shortened V by 2 bases and J by 1 base, and 10 bases separated the two germline ends. Per the germline V gene, CDR1 is SGDLS and CDR2 is YYNGEE. This CDR3 region has 15 residues. The CDR3 DNA reads TGTGCCAGCAGCGTGACGTTGGATTCCTACAATGAGCAGTTCTTC. It codes for CASSVTLDSYNEQFF. Supplemented by reference TRBV9 and TRBJ2-1, the full variable domain reads DSGVTQTPKHLITATGQRVTLRCSPRSGDLSVYWYQQSLDQGLQFLIQYYNGEERAKGNILERFSAQQFPDLHSELNLSSLELGDSALYFCASSVTLDSYNEQFFGPGTRLTVL.

The chain combines TRBV3-1 with TRBJ1-2; a weak D match, TRBD1 (6 bases). The CDR3 sequence is 19 residues long. CDR1 and CDR2 from the germline V gene are LGHDT and YNNKEL (reference sequence). Trimming removed 0 bases from V and 5 bases from J, with 25 bases in between. The CDR3 DNA reads TGTGCCAGCAGCCAAGAAATTGAGGCTTACCGGGGGCTCGGATATGGCTACACCTTC. It yields the protein CASSQEIEAYRGLGYGYTF.

This chain connects TRBV10-3 to TRBJ2-5, with 10 bases lining up with TRBD2. The V and J ends lost 10 bases and 0 bases, in that order; junction bases with no gene match: 8. There are 15 residues in the CDR3. Per the germline V gene, CDR1 is ENHRY and CDR2 is SYGVKD. The DNA of the CDR3 is TGTGCCAGCGCTTTACTAGCGGGGTACCAAGAGACCCAGTACTTC. Protein sequence: CASALLAGYQETQYF.

This clonotype has a handful of counts. This chain links TRBV21-1 with TRBJ2-6; the table names TRBD2, a call not compared with the DNA. TRBV21-1 is given as a pseudogene. This CDR3 comprises 19 residues. Here the CDR3 reads CASSKCGQRANSGANVLTF. The CDR3 DNA reads TGTGCCAGCAGCAAATGTGGCCAGCGGGCAAACTCTGGGGCCAACGTCCTGACTTTC.

The chain joins TRBV24-1 to TRBJ1-2, with 10 bases matching TRBD1. J was trimmed by 5 bases and V by 3 bases; bases with no gene match: 2. Germline lookup yields CDR1 KGHDR and CDR2 SFDVKD. This CDR3 is built from 14 residues. For the CDR3, the DNA is TGTGCCACCAGTGATCCGGGACAGGGGTATGGCTACACCTTC. Translating gives CATSDPGQGYGYTF.

The V and J genes are TRBV12-3 or TRBV12-4 and TRBJ2-7; D unclear. This CDR3 contains 13 residues. V was pared by 4 bases and J by 2 bases, with 9 bases between. This CDR3 is CASSYRQAYEQYF. For the CDR3, the DNA is TGTGCCAGCAGTTACCGACAAGCCTACGAGCAGTACTTC.

V usage is TRBV20-1 and J usage is TRBJ2-7; no reliable D call. The last part of the DNA fits TRBJ2-5 better; the J call may be wrong. Germline assignment: CDR1 DFQATT and CDR2 SNEGSKA (reference sequence). The CDR3 contains 11 residues. CDR3 sequence (DNA): TGCAGTGGAGTAACTCAAGAGACCCAGTACTTC. Translating gives CSGVTQETQYF.

This clonotype was seen more than once but under ten times. V is TRBV12-3 or TRBV12-4 and J is TRBJ2-7; 8 positions match TRBD2. Trimming at V came to 3 bases and at J to 5 bases, leaving 6 bases not matched to a gene. The length of the CDR3 is 14 residues. CDR3 nucleotide sequence: TGTGCCAGCAGTTTGAAGCGGGAGTCCCACGAGCAGTACTTC. It codes for CASSLKRESHEQYF.

This clonotype occurred a few times. The V gene is TRBV20-1, the J gene TRBJ2-7, with D maybe TRBD2 (5 bases). V was pared by 1 base and J by 7 bases, with 11 bases between. This CDR3 spans 12 amino acids. Germline lookup yields CDR1 DFQATT and CDR2 SNEGSKA (reference sequence). The CDR3 protein is CSARGLRREQYF. The CDR3 nucleotides are TGCAGTGCTAGAGGCTTAAGGAGGGAGCAGTACTTC.

The V call is TRBV5-1, the J call TRBJ2-7, with D maybe TRBD1 (5 bases). V was shortened by 3 bases and J by 0 bases, with 28 bases between the two germline ends. CDR3 length: 20 residues. Germline V CDR1 and CDR2: SGHRS, YFSETQ. The chain's CDR3 is CASSSPLHRQPTPSSYEQYF. The CDR3 coding sequence is TGCGCCAGCAGCTCCCCACTGCATAGACAGCCTACACCGAGCTCCTACGAGCAGTACTTC.